This entry lists 28 T cell receptor beta chains sequenced from one sample in a study of cytotoxic CD8 clonotypes in ibrutinib-treated CLL. TCRdb's copy holds only in-frame clones and misses some; the assay was immunoSEQ multiplex PCR. In the table there are 110,000 to 150,000 clones, roughly 90% of which are singletons. The sample here was PBMCs, taken after 12 months of ibrutinib treatment. These receptors all come from a human donor with chronic lymphocytic leukemia.

The chain joins TRBV11-3 to TRBJ2-7; the match to TRBD2 covers 9 bases. Germline CDR1 SGHNT, CDR2 YENEEA. The CDR3 covers 14 residues. J gave up 6 bases and V 1 base, and 4 bases lay outside the gene matches. CDR3 coding DNA: TGTGCCAGCAGCTTAGGAGCGGGAGGATCCGAGCAGTACTTC. It codes for CASSLGAGGSEQYF.

V and J are TRBV11-2 and TRBJ2-1; 7 positions agree with TRBD2. J was trimmed by 6 bases and V by 7 bases; bases with no gene match: 9. Per the germline V gene, CDR1 is SGHAT and CDR2 is FQNNGV. There are 14 residues in the CDR3. CDR3 sequence (DNA): TGTGCCAGCACCCTGGTGGGCGGGGGCAATGAGCAGTTCTTC. Its protein is CASTLVGGGNEQFF.

V gene TRBV29-1 combines with J gene TRBJ2-1; D is perhaps TRBD2 (6 bases). V gave up 8 bases and J gave up 4 bases, with 15 bases separating them. CDR1 is SQVTM, CDR2 ANQGSEA, per germline. This CDR3 spans 13 amino acids. The CDR3 DNA reads as TGCAGCCTCTTGGGGGGAGGATACAATGAGCAGTTCTTC. Translation gives CSLLGGGYNEQFF.

The chain employs TRBV7-9 and TRBJ1-1; D uncertain. CDR1 is SEHNR, CDR2 FQNEAQ, per germline (reference sequence). This CDR3 has 13 residues. V was pared by 4 bases and J by 1 base, with 7 bases between. The CDR3 is CASSSHRNTEAFF. As DNA, the CDR3 is TGTGCCAGCAGCTCCCACAGGAACACTGAAGCTTTCTTT.

The rearrangement joins TRBV28 to TRBJ1-5; possible D gene TRBD1, 5 bases. This CDR3 is built from 18 residues. Between the trimmed V and J ends, which lost 7 bases and 1 base, there was a span of 23 bases. Germline CDR1 MDHEN, CDR2 SYDVKM. The CDR3 protein is CASTIGQGPIVSNQPQHF. The DNA of the CDR3 is TGTGCCAGCACCATCGGGCAGGGACCTATTGTGAGCAATCAGCCCCAGCATTTT.

The table lists this clone with a few counts. This chain joins TRBV2 and TRBJ2-7; tentative D call: TRBD1 (5 bases). The germline V gene has CDR1 SNHLY and CDR2 FYNNEI. V was trimmed by 8 bases and J by 6 bases, leaving 23 bases between them. This CDR3 is 15 amino acids long. CDR3 coding DNA: TGTGCCAGCTCCCGGCAGGGCGCCGGAGAACTCGAGCAGTACTTC. The encoded protein is CASSRQGAGELEQYF.

The CDR3 DNA reads as TGTGCCAGCGTTCCGGGACTCCAAATGGATGAGCAGTTCTTC. This codes for CASVPGLQMDEQFF. The rearrangement joins TRBV7-2 to TRBJ2-1; TRBD2 might be the D (6 bases). In germline, CDR1 is SGHTA, CDR2 FQGNSA. V lost 8 bases, J lost 8 bases, and 19 bases lay in between. CDR3 length equals 14 residues.

This clone was seen only once. The rearrangement joins TRBV5-6 to TRBJ2-7, with 10 positions matching TRBD1. Germline CDR1 and CDR2: SGHDT and YYEEEE. The V segment lost 7 bases and the J segment 3 bases; nucleotides outside the gene matches: 10. This CDR3 is built from 15 residues. The CDR3 DNA reads as TGTGCCAGCGGGAATGCCCGGGACAGGGGCTACGAGCAGTACTTC. It codes for CASGNARDRGYEQYF.

The chain is built from TRBV6-4 and TRBJ2-7; no definite D call. Germline CDR1 and CDR2: MRHNA and SNTAGT. V was shortened by 2 bases and J by 5 bases, with 10 bases between the two germline ends. The CDR3 totals 13 residues. The DNA of the CDR3 is TGTGCCAGCAGTGACGGCGGCTGGGACGAGCAGTACTTC. Protein sequence: CASSDGGWDEQYF.

The V call is TRBV18, the J call TRBJ1-1; D might be TRBD1 (6 bases). The V end was cut by 2 bases, the J end by 5 bases, with 12 bases between. Germline CDR1 is KGHSH and CDR2 is LQKENI. This CDR3 contains 14 residues. The chain's CDR3 is CASSPYPGETEAFF. CDR3 in DNA: TGTGCCAGCTCACCATATCCAGGGGAGACTGAAGCTTTCTTT. Full variable domain (remainder filled in from reference TRBV18 and TRBJ1-1): NAGVMQNPRHLVRRRGQEARLRCSPMKGHSHVYWYRQLPEEGLKFMVYLQKENIIDESGMPKERFSAEFPKEGPSILRIQQVVRGDSAAYFCASSPYPGETEAFFGQGTRLTVV.

V and J are TRBV5-1 and TRBJ2-7; no definite D call. The CDR3 extends over 14 amino acids. Germline loops: CDR1 SGHRS, CDR2 YFSETQ. Trimming left V 2 bases short and J 0 bases short, with 9 bases between. Here the CDR3 reads CASSLGRNSYEQYF. The CDR3 region has the DNA TGCGCCAGCAGCTTAGGACGGAACTCCTACGAGCAGTACTTC. Together with reference TRBV5-1 and TRBJ2-7, the CDR3 gives the full variable domain: KAGVTQTPRYLIKTRGQQVTLSCSPISGHRSVSWYQQTPGQGLQFLFEYFSETQRNKGNFPGRFSGRQFSNSRSEMNVSTLELGDSALYLCASSLGRNSYEQYFGPGTRLTVT.

This chain links TRBV2 with TRBJ2-1; possible D gene TRBD2, 6 bases. Germline CDR1 SNHLY, CDR2 FYNNEI. Trimming shortened V by 7 bases and J by 7 bases, and 8 bases separated the two germline ends. The CDR3 totals 11 residues. Written as DNA, the CDR3 is TGTGCCAGCACGGGGGTAAATGAGCAGTTCTTC. It is translated as CASTGVNEQFF.

The chain links TRBV6-1 to TRBJ2-1; 9 bases map to TRBD2. CDR1 MNHNS and CDR2 SASEGT come from the germline V gene. The V gene end was trimmed by 7 bases and the J gene end by 6 bases; junction bases not matched to a gene: 7. The CDR3 is 14 amino acids. CDR3 nucleotide sequence: TGTGCCAGCACTCCGGGACTAGCTGGCAATGAGCAGTTCTTC. Translating gives CASTPGLAGNEQFF.

The chain links TRBV12-5 to TRBJ2-1; 13 nucleotides line up with TRBD2. With V trimmed by 4 bases and J by 7 bases, 10 bases remained unmatched. This CDR3 is 17 amino acids long. Germline-derived CDR1 and CDR2 are LGHNT and FRNRAP. The CDR3 DNA follows: TGTGCTAGTGGTTCGGGCCCCGGGACTAGCGGGGTGAATGAGCAGTTCTTC. Its protein is CASGSGPGTSGVNEQFF.

The chain uses TRBV19 and TRBJ2-5, with D possibly called TRBD1 or TRBD2 (5 bases each). Germline lookup yields CDR1 LNHDA and CDR2 SQIVND (reference sequence). The ends were cut back, 5 bases at V and 1 base at J, with 8 bases in the middle. CDR3 length: 13 amino acids. CDR3 amino acids: CASSPGTQETQYF. Here the CDR3 DNA reads TGTGCCAGTAGTCCAGGGACCCAAGAGACCCAGTACTTC.

The chain links TRBV4-2 to TRBJ2-7, with 9 bases aligning to TRBD2. The CDR3 is 14 amino acids. CDR1 LGHNA and CDR2 YNFKEQ come from the germline V gene. V dropped 4 bases and J dropped 2; count of bases not matched to a gene: 3. The CDR3 loop reads CASSPASGAYEQYF. The DNA for the CDR3 is TGTGCCAGCAGCCCAGCTAGCGGGGCCTACGAGCAGTACTTC.

This CDR3 reads CASSLVSVYEQFF. CDR3 DNA: TGTGCCAGCAGCTTAGTCTCGGTCTATGAGCAGTTCTTC. The J gene is TRBJ2-1, the V gene TRBV7-9; D gene uncertain. V was trimmed by 1 base and J by 8 bases, leaving 9 bases between them. Germline CDR1 and CDR2: SEHNR and FQNEAQ (reference sequence). This CDR3 is 13 amino acids long.

The chain carries TRBV4-3 and TRBJ2-7, with 10 positions matching TRBD2. Trimming removed 0 bases from V and 3 bases from J; junction bases left unmatched: 2. Germline loops: CDR1 LGHNA, CDR2 YSLEER. The CDR3 spans 15 residues. The CDR3 spells CASSQEGLASYEQYF. For the CDR3, the DNA is TGCGCCAGCAGCCAAGAGGGACTAGCGAGCTACGAGCAGTACTTC.

The rearrangement uses TRBV5-6 and TRBJ1-1, with D unclear. This CDR3 contains 13 residues. Deletions cut 4 bases from V and 0 bases from J, with 7 bases between. Germline V gene lookup returns CDR1 SGHDT and CDR2 YYEEEE. This chain's CDR3 is CASSAMVNTEAFF. The CDR3 DNA sequence: TGTGCCAGCAGCGCCATGGTGAACACTGAAGCTTTCTTT. Drawing the rest from reference TRBV5-6 and TRBJ1-1, the complete variable domain is DAGVTQSPTHLIKTRGQQVTLRCSPKSGHDTVSWYQQALGQGPQFIFQYYEEEERQRGNFPDRFSGHQFPNYSSELNVNALLLGDSALYLCASSAMVNTEAFFGQGTRLTVV.

This chain connects TRBV28 to TRBJ1-5; 10 bases are a match to TRBD1. Losses at the gene ends were 9 bases for V and 6 bases for J; bases not matched to a gene: 5. The CDR3 loop spans 13 amino acids. Germline V gene lookup returns CDR1 MDHEN and CDR2 SYDVKM. The CDR3 DNA reads as TGTGCCAGTTTGACAGGGGGCGGTCAGCCCCAGCATTTT. It translates to CASLTGGGQPQHF.

The gene calls are TRBV7-2 and TRBJ1-4, with no clear D. The CDR3 extends over 15 amino acids. Trimming took 0 bases from V and 4 from J, leaving 9 bases between them. Germline V gene lookup returns CDR1 SGHTA and CDR2 FQGNSA. CDR3 nucleotide sequence: TGTGCCAGCAGCTTAGCGGGAGGAAATAATGAAAAACTGTTTTTT. This codes for CASSLAGGNNEKLFF.

This clone was seen only a few times. The chain has TRBV30 and TRBJ1-5; maybe TRBD1 (5 bases). The CDR3 extends over 13 amino acids. Trimming cost V 1 base and J 6 bases, with 10 bases left between them. CDR1 is GTSNPN, CDR2 SVGIG, per germline (reference sequence). As DNA, the CDR3 is TGTGCCTGGAGTGCGGAGGGGCGTCAGCCCCAGCATTTT. Amino acid sequence: CAWSAEGRQPQHF.

The gene calls are TRBV7-2 and TRBJ1-2, with unresolved D. The V end lost 1 base, the J end lost 0 bases, and 12 bases lay between the germline ends. From germline, CDR1 is SGHTA and CDR2 FQGNSA. The CDR3 contains 16 residues. The CDR3 DNA is TGTGCCAGCAGCTTAGAAGGCGGTGATTCTAACTATGGCTACACCTTC. Translation gives CASSLEGGDSNYGYTF.

The chain combines TRBV7-2 with TRBJ1-5; 7 bases are a match to TRBD1. Germline V gene sequence: CDR1 SGHTA, CDR2 FQGNSA. The CDR3 is 15 residues long. V was clipped by 5 bases and J by 4 bases; unmatched bases: 8. The CDR3 region is CASSQAGQLNQPQHF. CDR3 coding DNA: TGTGCCAGCAGCCAAGCGGGACAGCTAAATCAGCCCCAGCATTTT.

This clone was picked up one time. This chain uses TRBV11-3 with TRBJ2-5; 9 positions match TRBD2. The CDR3 extends over 14 amino acids. J gave up 4 bases and V 3 bases, and 3 bases lay outside the gene matches. Germline values: CDR1 SGHNT, CDR2 YENEEA. CDR3 sequence: CASSLSSGTETQYF. As DNA, the CDR3 is TGTGCCAGCAGCTTGTCTAGCGGGACAGAGACCCAGTACTTC.

The V gene is TRBV5-6, the J gene TRBJ2-7; D unresolved. CDR3 length: 13 residues. Germline V gene data show CDR1 as SGHDT and CDR2 as YYEEEE. V lost 2 bases and J lost 5, with 11 bases in between. The CDR3 loop reads CASSFQEGHEQYF. For the CDR3, the DNA is TGTGCCAGCAGCTTCCAGGAAGGCCACGAGCAGTACTTC.

This sequence joins TRBV6-5 and TRBJ2-7, with D uncertain. CDR1 MNHEY and CDR2 SVGAGI come from the germline V gene. This CDR3 region has 13 residues. V shed 6 bases and J shed 0 bases, with 9 bases lying between them. The CDR3 sequence is CASSFAPSYEQYF. DNA for the CDR3: TGTGCCAGCAGCTTCGCACCCTCCTACGAGCAGTACTTC.

This clone has more than one count but fewer than ten. V usage is TRBV19 and J usage is TRBJ1-2; 9 positions agree with TRBD1. The CDR3 consists of 16 residues. CDR1 and CDR2 from the germline V gene are LNHDA and SQIVND (reference sequence). V was clipped by 5 bases and J by 3 bases; unmatched bases: 10. CDR3 DNA: TGTGCCAGTAGTTCGGGACAGGGCCAACTAGACTATGGCTACACCTTC. Amino acids: CASSSGQGQLDYGYTF.